Presented here are 30 T cell receptor beta chains from one specimen sequenced in a study of tumor-infiltrating lymphocytes in localized non-small cell lung cancer. The assay was immunoSEQ multiplex PCR, and TCRdb's table has in-frame clones only and misses some. The sample contains approximately 8,400 clones, approximately 71% of which appear only once. Sequenced sample: uninvolved lung tissue not adjacent to the tumor. The receptors stem from a human donor with non-small cell lung cancer.

The chain carries TRBV7-2 and TRBJ2-7; weak D call: TRBD1 (6 bases). The CDR3 covers 14 residues. V gave up 5 bases and J gave up 3 bases, with 14 bases separating them. The germline gives CDR1 SGHTA, CDR2 FQGNSA. CDR3 region: CASSLTGQSYEQYF. CDR3 sequence (DNA): TGTGCCAGCAGCCTAACCGGACAGAGCTACGAGCAGTACTTC.

The chain joins TRBV7-9 to TRBJ2-7, with 8 nucleotides matching TRBD1. V dropped 5 bases and J dropped 2; count of bases not matched to a gene: 2. This CDR3 is 13 amino acids long. Germline loops: CDR1 SEHNR, CDR2 FQNEAQ (reference sequence). The CDR3 sequence: CASSPGGAYEQYF. The DNA for the CDR3 is TGTGCCAGCAGCCCAGGGGGCGCCTACGAGCAGTACTTC. Using reference TRBV7-9 and TRBJ2-7 for the parts outside the CDR3, the full variable domain is DTGVSQNPRHKITKRGQNVTFRCDPISEHNRLYWYRQTLGQGPEFLTYFQNEAQLEKSRLLSDRFSAERPKGSFSTLEIQRTEQGDSAMYLCASSPGGAYEQYFGPGTRLTVT.

V and J are TRBV7-2 and TRBJ2-1; 12 bases are shared with TRBD2. V lost 6 bases, J lost 6 bases, and 6 bases stayed unmatched. CDR1 SGHTA and CDR2 FQGNSA come from the germline V gene. The CDR3 covers 15 residues. CDR3 nucleotide sequence: TGTGCCAGCAGACCCCTAGCGGGAGGGGGCAATGAGCAGTTCTTC. Protein product: CASRPLAGGGNEQFF.

V gene TRBV5-1 combines with J gene TRBJ1-6; a weak D match, TRBD1 (5 bases). The ends were cut back, 5 bases at V and 5 bases at J, with 11 bases in the middle. CDR3 length equals 14 residues. Germline values: CDR1 SGHRS, CDR2 YFSETQ. CDR3 loop: CASSQQADNSPLHF. The CDR3 nucleotides read TGCGCCAGCAGTCAACAGGCCGATAATTCACCCCTCCACTTT.

The chain couples TRBV28 to TRBJ1-1; D is uncertain. V lost 2 bases and J 5 bases, leaving 6 bases between the germline ends. Germline V gene sequence: CDR1 MDHEN, CDR2 SYDVKM. This CDR3 has 12 residues. CDR3: CASSLVRTEAFF. Written as DNA, the CDR3 is TGTGCCAGCAGTTTAGTCCGAACTGAAGCTTTCTTT.

This rearrangement joins TRBV7-2 to TRBJ2-7; 10 bases line up with TRBD2. The CDR3 is 15 residues long. Per germline, CDR1 SGHTA and CDR2 FQGNSA. With 6 bases clipped from V and 3 bases from J, the junction kept 8 bases outside the gene matches. The CDR3 bases are TGTGCCAGCAGATATCGGACTAGCGGACTCTACGAGCAGTACTTC. Amino acid sequence: CASRYRTSGLYEQYF.

V is TRBV2 and J is TRBJ2-1; D unresolved. Trimming took 4 bases from V and 7 from J, leaving 5 bases between them. This CDR3 is built from 11 residues. The germline gives CDR1 SNHLY, CDR2 FYNNEI. The CDR3 sequence: CASSVLNEQFF. The CDR3 DNA follows: TGTGCCAGCAGTGTGCTTAATGAGCAGTTCTTC.

This clone has a single count. The chain links TRBV19 to TRBJ1-2; D ambiguous. V was clipped by 3 bases and J by 7 bases, with 15 bases between them. Germline V lookup: CDR1 LNHDA, CDR2 SQIVND (reference sequence). The CDR3 has 14 amino acids. CDR3 in amino acids: CASSIPGLRSGYTF. DNA for the CDR3: TGTGCCAGTAGTATTCCTGGCCTCCGGAGTGGCTACACCTTC.

The gene calls are TRBV6-6 and TRBJ1-1; unclear D gene. Germline values: CDR1 MNHNY, CDR2 SVGAGI (reference sequence). The length of the CDR3 is 16 residues. The V end lost 8 bases, the J end lost 1 base, and 20 bases lay between the germline ends. CDR3 DNA: TGTGCCAGCTGCTATTTGATTGTAGAGGGGAACACTGAAGCTTTCTTT. This gives the protein CASCYLIVEGNTEAFF.

The V and J genes are TRBV12-5 and TRBJ1-1; D not resolved. Germline V gene data show CDR1 as LGHNT and CDR2 as FRNRAP. Trimming shortened V by 1 base and J by 5 bases, and 5 bases separated the two germline ends. The CDR3 covers 12 residues. The chain's CDR3 is CASGLERTEAFF. CDR3 sequence (DNA): TGTGCTAGTGGTTTGGAGAGAACTGAAGCTTTCTTT.

This clone occurred a few times. The V call is TRBV19, the J call TRBJ2-4; D is possibly TRBD1 (5 bases). The CDR3 length is 16 residues. V dropped 0 bases and J dropped 1 base, with 10 bases sitting between them. Germline lookup yields CDR1 LNHDA and CDR2 SQIVND (reference sequence). The CDR3 region has the DNA TGTGCCAGTAGTATAGAAGCTCCAGGGGCCAAAAACATTCAGTACTTC. Amino acid sequence: CASSIEAPGAKNIQYF.

The chain couples TRBV5-1 to TRBJ2-5; D unclear. The germline V gene has CDR1 SGHRS and CDR2 YFSETQ. V was trimmed by 0 bases and J by 5 bases, leaving 20 bases between them. CDR3 length: 17 residues. The DNA of the CDR3 is TGCGCCAGCAGCTTGGGGTCTGATACCCGGTGGGCCGAGACCCAGTACTTC. Translating gives CASSLGSDTRWAETQYF.

V usage is TRBV7-2 and J usage is TRBJ1-5; perhaps TRBD1 as D (6 bases). The CDR3 consists of 16 residues. The V end was cut by 3 bases, the J end by 3 bases, with 15 bases between. Germline V CDR1 and CDR2: SGHTA, FQGNSA. The CDR3 spells CASSFSFRDNNQPQHF. CDR3 sequence (DNA): TGTGCCAGCAGCTTTTCGTTCAGGGACAACAATCAGCCCCAGCATTTT.

This clone was detected only a few times. The chain combines TRBV29-1 with TRBJ2-1; TRBD2 matches 8 bases. Unmatched junction bases numbered 8, after V lost 5 bases and J lost 8 bases. CDR3 length equals 13 residues. Germline V gene lookup returns CDR1 SQVTM and CDR2 ANQGSEA. This chain's CDR3 is CSVFGRVKDEQFF. The DNA of the CDR3 is TGCAGCGTTTTCGGGAGGGTGAAGGATGAGCAGTTCTTC.

This chain links TRBV5-5 with TRBJ2-7, with D possibly matching TRBD2 (5 bases). CDR3 length equals 14 residues. Germline V gene lookup returns CDR1 SGHKS and CDR2 YYEKEE (reference sequence). Trimming removed 0 bases from V and 7 bases from J, with 14 bases in between. CDR3 in amino acids: CASSLGGSPREQYF. In DNA, the CDR3 is TGTGCCAGCAGCTTGGGCGGGTCGCCTCGGGAGCAGTACTTC. The variable domain in full, with the rest retrieved from reference TRBV5-5 and TRBJ2-7, is DAGVTQSPTHLIKTRGQQVTLRCSPISGHKSVSWYQQVLGQGPQFIFQYYEKEERGRGNFPDRFSARQFPNYSSELNVNALLLGDSALYLCASSLGGSPREQYFGPGTRLTVT.

The chain recombines TRBV7-2 with TRBJ2-7; 12 bases are a match to TRBD2. Germline V gene sequence: CDR1 SGHTA, CDR2 FQGNSA. This CDR3 has 15 amino acids. V lost 5 bases, J lost 2 bases, and 4 bases stayed unmatched. The CDR3 nucleotides read TGTGCCAGCAGCCAAGGACTAGCGGGAACCTACGAGCAGTACTTC. It codes for CASSQGLAGTYEQYF.

The chain links TRBV14 to TRBJ2-5; no definite D call. Trimming took 1 base from V and 6 from J, leaving 9 bases between them. This CDR3 has 13 amino acids. Germline V lookup: CDR1 SGHDN, CDR2 FVKESK. DNA for the CDR3: TGTGCCAGCAGCCAAGGCCCGCGGCAGACCCAGTACTTC. Translated, it gives CASSQGPRQTQYF.

This chain uses TRBV5-4 with TRBJ2-7, with D unclear. This CDR3 comprises 14 residues. Germline V gene data show CDR1 as SGHNT and CDR2 as YYREEE (reference sequence). Trimming took off 4 bases at V and 2 bases at J, with 13 bases between the two ends. The CDR3 region is CASSLWTKAYEQYF. As DNA, the CDR3 is TGTGCCAGCAGCCTGTGGACCAAAGCCTACGAGCAGTACTTC.

The genes are TRBV7-9 and TRBJ2-1, with D maybe TRBD2 (6 bases). Per the germline V gene, CDR1 is SEHNR and CDR2 is FQNEAQ (reference sequence). Trimming removed 6 bases at V and 2 bases at J, with 17 bases between. The length of the CDR3 is 16 residues. The chain's CDR3 is CASSLAGSPPYNEQFF. DNA of the CDR3: TGTGCCAGCAGTTTGGCCGGGAGCCCACCCTACAATGAGCAGTTCTTC.

The J gene is TRBJ2-7, the V gene TRBV12-1; the table names TRBD1, a call not compared with the DNA. TRBV12-1 is a pseudogene locus. The length of the CDR3 is 14 residues. CDR3 coding DNA: TGTGCCAGCAGCAAGTGGACAGGGGTCTACGAGCAGTACTTC. It is translated as CASSKWTGVYEQYF.

A single count supports this clone. The chain recombines TRBV11-1 with TRBJ2-2; D unresolved. The V and J ends lost 3 bases and 8 bases respectively, with 4 bases between them. The length of the CDR3 is 11 residues. Germline lookup yields CDR1 SGHAT and CDR2 FQDESV (reference sequence). The CDR3 nucleotides are TGTGCCAGCAGCTTCGCAGGGGAGCTGTTTTTT. As protein: CASSFAGELFF. The full variable domain, with the rest looked up from reference TRBV11-1 and TRBJ2-2, is EAEVAQSPRYKITEKSQAVAFWCDPISGHATLYWYRQILGQGPELLVQFQDESVVDDSQLPKDRFSAERLKGVDSTLKIQPAELGDSAMYLCASSFAGELFFGEGSRLTVL.

The rearrangement links TRBV5-6 to TRBJ2-7; D is perhaps TRBD1 (6 bases). V was trimmed by 3 bases and J by 5 bases, leaving 15 bases between them. The CDR3 is 14 amino acids. The germline gives CDR1 SGHDT, CDR2 YYEEEE. The CDR3 loop reads CASSSTGEGDEQYF. CDR3 coding DNA: TGTGCCAGCAGCTCAACGGGCGAGGGGGACGAGCAGTACTTC.

This clone appeared once. The CDR3, as DNA: TGTGCCAGCATTCGGACAGGGGACTCGCTCTATGGCTACACCTTC. As protein: CASIRTGDSLYGYTF. The chain employs TRBV28 and TRBJ1-2, with 9 bases that match TRBD1. V shed 7 bases, J shed 4 bases, and the junction held 10 bases outside the gene matches. The CDR3 covers 15 residues. Germline V gene sequence: CDR1 MDHEN, CDR2 SYDVKM.

In its sample, this clone is medium-sized (0.01 to 0.1%). This rearrangement joins TRBV2 to TRBJ2-5; tentatively, D is TRBD2 (6 bases). The CDR3 runs 14 residues. V was clipped by 8 bases and J by 0 bases, with 13 bases between them. Germline V lookup: CDR1 SNHLY, CDR2 FYNNEI. The CDR3 DNA sequence: TGTGCCAGCCTCGGGGGAGCGTACCAAGAGACCCAGTACTTC. Its translation: CASLGGAYQETQYF.

The chain combines TRBV19 with TRBJ1-3; maybe TRBD1 (6 bases). V was cut by 6 bases and J by 5 bases, with 11 bases left in between. This CDR3 spans 13 amino acids. Germline assignment: CDR1 LNHDA and CDR2 SQIVND (reference sequence). This CDR3 is CASRGQKRNTIYF. CDR3 DNA sequence: TGTGCCAGTAGAGGACAGAAACGAAACACCATATATTTT.

The rearrangement links TRBV18 to TRBJ2-3; perhaps TRBD2 as D (6 bases). CDR3 length: 17 amino acids. The ends were cut back, 1 base at V and 4 bases at J, with 18 bases in the middle. Germline V gives CDR1 KGHSH, CDR2 LQKENI. This CDR3 is CASSPLFSGVSADTQYF. The CDR3, as DNA: TGTGCCAGCTCACCACTTTTCTCGGGAGTTAGCGCAGATACGCAGTATTTT.

Here the CDR3 DNA reads TGTGCCTGGGGACAGGGCCGGGAGACCCAGTACTTC. It specifies CAWGQGRETQYF. This chain links TRBV30 with TRBJ2-5; 8 positions match TRBD1. The V segment lost 5 bases and the J segment 5 bases; nucleotides outside the gene matches: 4. Germline assignment: CDR1 GTSNPN and CDR2 SVGIG (reference sequence). This CDR3 is 12 amino acids long.

The rearrangement joins TRBV6-5 to TRBJ1-1; D possibly corresponds to TRBD1 (6 bases). This CDR3 spans 14 amino acids. The germline V and J ends were trimmed by 0 bases and 4 bases, with 9 bases remaining between them. The germline V gene has CDR1 MNHEY and CDR2 SVGAGI. As DNA, the CDR3 is TGTGCCAGCAGTTACTCGCACAGGGCCACTGAAGCTTTCTTT. This translates into CASSYSHRATEAFF.

This clone was counted a few times. The chain uses TRBV5-1 and TRBJ1-1; no reliable D call. Germline V gives CDR1 SGHRS, CDR2 YFSETQ. CDR3 length equals 15 residues. Trimming removed 0 bases at V and 0 bases at J, with 9 bases between. The DNA of the CDR3 is TGCGCCAGCAGCTTGGGTTTCTCCTTGAACACTGAAGCTTTCTTT. Amino acid sequence: CASSLGFSLNTEAFF.

The chain recombines TRBV7-2 with TRBJ1-5; D may be TRBD1 (6 bases). This CDR3 comprises 15 residues. Looked up from germline, CDR1 is SGHTA and CDR2 is FQGNSA. The V gene lost 1 base and the J gene lost 5 bases, with 12 bases spanning the gap. Here the CDR3 DNA reads TGTGCCAGCAGCTTAGTGGGGGCTCTGGATCAGCCCCAGCATTTT. As protein: CASSLVGALDQPQHF. Complete variable domain (other parts from reference TRBV7-2 and TRBJ1-5): GAGVSQSPSNKVTEKGKDVELRCDPISGHTALYWYRQSLGQGLEFLIYFQGNSAPDKSGLPSDRFSAERTGGSVSTLTIQRTQQEDSAVYLCASSLVGALDQPQHFGDGTRLSIL.